Below, 24 T cell receptor beta chains from the same sample are listed, as sequenced in a study of tumor-infiltrating lymphocytes in primary liver carcinoma. Starting material of 500 to 600 ng total RNA yielded TCR beta cDNA via a constant-region primer. Researchers made the TCR beta libraries by running three nested multiplex PCR rounds with slightly modified ARM-PCR. In the first two PCR rounds, TRBV1-TRBV30 forward primers were paired with a C-beta reverse primer, and each round lasted about 9 cycles. TCRdb processed the multiplex PCR reads anew with MiXCR; each CDR3 protein has one entry. The sample includes nearly 45,000 distinct CDR3 sequences, 65% to 85% seen only once; the top ten take approximately 19%. Co-extraction yielded RNA and DNA from around 20-30 mg of unsorted bulk tissue. The sample consisted of liver tumor tissue from sampling region 2. Indicated subset: tumor region T2, inferior pole. All receptors derive from a man aged 35 to 55 with primary liver carcinoma and hepatitis B virus infection.

This clonotype has only one observation. The DNA of the CDR3 is TGTGCCTGGAGCACAACAGGCTGGGATTCACCCCTCCACTTT. This translates into CAWSTTGWDSPLHF. V is TRBV30 and J is TRBJ1-6, with D possibly matching TRBD1 (5 bases). The length of the CDR3 is 14 residues. The germline V gene encodes CDR1 GTSNPN and CDR2 SVGIG (reference sequence). V dropped 3 bases and J dropped 8 bases, with 14 bases sitting between them.

As concerns this clonotype: Given the absence of the conserved phenylalanine or tryptophan at the CDR3 end, a read error is likely. The J gene is TRBJ2-1, the V gene TRBV28, with TRBD1 matching 9 bases. J was trimmed by 7 bases and V by 7 bases; bases with no gene match: 11. CDR3 size: 15 residues. Germline-derived CDR1 and CDR2 are MDHEN and SYDVKM. CDR3 in DNA: TGTGCCAGCATTCGGACAGGGGCGAAGTGGAATGAGCAGTTCTTA. Translation gives CASIRTGAKWNEQFL.

CDR3 region: CASSTPSGERRSPLHF. CDR3 nucleotides: TGTGCCAGCAGCACACCATCCGGCGAGCGGCGTTCACCCCTCCACTTT. The V gene is TRBV5-6, the J gene TRBJ1-6; D gene uncertain. The germline V gene encodes CDR1 SGHDT and CDR2 YYEEEE. Deletions cut 4 bases from V and 9 bases from J, with 20 bases between. CDR3 length equals 16 residues.

Comments on this clonotype: The germline gene is not matched at one end of the junction; a read error may be the cause. The V and J genes are TRBV6-2 or TRBV6-3 and TRBJ1-5; D perhaps matches TRBD1 (5 bases). CDR1 is MNHEY, CDR2 SVGEGT, per germline. This CDR3 region has 17 residues. The CDR3 coding sequence is TGTGCCAGCAGCCCACCGGCAGCGGGGACCAGCAATCAGTCCCAGCATTTT. Protein sequence: CASSPPAAGTSNQSQHF.

The J gene is TRBJ2-3, the V gene TRBV29-1; D may be TRBD2 (5 bases). This CDR3 is 16 amino acids long. Germline V lookup: CDR1 SQVTM, CDR2 ANQGSEA. V was shortened by 6 bases and J by 1 base, with 20 bases between the two germline ends. The CDR3: CSVAGLDARGTDTQYF. The CDR3 DNA sequence: TGCAGCGTCGCTGGACTGGACGCACGTGGCACAGATACGCAGTATTTT.

The genes are TRBV4-2 and TRBJ2-7; 10 bases line up with TRBD1. The CDR3 sequence is 15 residues long. Germline lookup yields CDR1 LGHNA and CDR2 YNFKEQ. J gave up 5 bases and V 0 bases, and 4 bases lay outside the gene matches. CDR3 sequence reads: CASSQETGGVDEQYF. Here the CDR3 DNA reads TGTGCCAGCAGCCAAGAGACAGGGGGCGTCGACGAGCAGTACTTC.

Note on this clonotype: One junction end disagrees with the germline gene, perhaps due to a read error. The V call is TRBV5-1, the J call TRBJ2-1; unclear D gene. This CDR3 contains 15 residues. CDR1 and CDR2 (germline): SGHRS, YFSETQ. CDR3 protein: CASRSDTSSYNEQFF. For the CDR3, the DNA is TGCGCCAGCAGGTCAGACACGAGCTCCTACAATGAACAGTTCTTC.

On this clonotype: Germline and junction disagree at one end, which may indicate a read error. The chain is built from TRBV4-1 and TRBJ2-1; D not certain. This CDR3 is built from 16 residues. In germline, CDR1 is MGHRA, CDR2 YSYEKL. The CDR3 sequence: CAGSQEAATGYNEQSF. In DNA, the CDR3 is TGCGCCGGCAGCCAAGAAGCAGCGACCGGCTACAATGAGCAGTCCTTC.

In regard to this clonotype: The CDR3 does not close with the conserved phenylalanine or tryptophan, likely indicating a read error. The chain links TRBV6-1 to TRBJ2-1; the match to TRBD2 covers 12 bases. CDR1 and CDR2 from the germline V gene are MNHNS and SASEGT. CDR3 length: 16 residues. The CDR3 region is CASSPGLAGTYNVQFL. The CDR3, as DNA: TGTGCCAGCAGCCCAGGACTAGCGGGAACCTACAATGTGCAGTTCCTC.

On this clonotype: The CDR3 end shows no conserved phenylalanine or tryptophan, and so a read error is likely. This chain uses TRBV7-3 with TRBJ2-1, with a tentative D call TRBD2 (5 bases). Germline values: CDR1 SGHTA, CDR2 FQGTGA. This CDR3 spans 20 amino acids. The chain's CDR3 is CACSLRAQAFVRRAYNEQFL. The CDR3 DNA reads TGTGCCTGCAGCTTAAGGGCCCAGGCGTTTGTGCGGCGGGCCTACAATGAGCAGTTCCTC.

Concerning this clonotype itself: Without the conserved terminal phenylalanine or tryptophan, this CDR3 likely stems from a read error. The chain couples TRBV7-2 to TRBJ2-7; 12 nucleotides agree with TRBD1. The CDR3 sequence is 15 residues long. The V gene's germline CDR1 is SGHTA and CDR2 FQGNSA. V trimming: 5 bases; J trimming: 5 bases; junction bases outside the gene matches: 7. The CDR3: CASSEPGQGANEQYL. The CDR3 nucleotides read TGTGCCAGCAGCGAGCCGGGACAGGGGGCGAACGAGCAGTACTTG.

This clonotype was counted between two and nine times. This rearrangement joins TRBV28 to TRBJ2-5; a weak D match, TRBD2 (6 bases). The V end was cut by 9 bases, the J end by 5 bases, with 22 bases between. The germline CDR1 and CDR2 sequences are MDHEN and SYDVKM. The CDR3 loop spans 15 amino acids. CDR3 sequence (DNA): TGTGCCAGAAGTGTCCTTGGCGGGAAGGGCGAGACCCAGTACTTC. Encoded protein: CARSVLGGKGETQYF.

This clonotype was seen a single time. Germline and junction disagree at one end, which may indicate a read error. The CDR3 bases are TGCAGCGTTGTCGGACGGATGAATCAACCCCAGCATTTT. Its protein product is CSVVGRMNQPQHF. This rearrangement joins TRBV29-1 to TRBJ1-5; no clear D. The CDR3 runs to 13 residues. Germline loops: CDR1 SQVTM, CDR2 ANQGSEA.

Concerning this clonotype: At one end, the junction sequence differs from germline, possibly due to a read error. This sequence joins TRBV5-6 and TRBJ2-2; D gene ambiguous. Per germline, CDR1 SGHDT and CDR2 YYEEEE. The length of the CDR3 is 15 residues. The CDR3 DNA follows: TGTGCTAGCAGCACCCTACGAGAGAACACCGGGGAGCTGTTTTTT. As protein: CASSTLRENTGELFF.

Concerning this clonotype itself: The junction does not match germline at one end; this may be a read error. The chain uses TRBV7-9 and TRBJ2-5, with D perhaps TRBD2 (6 bases). This CDR3 has 14 amino acids. Germline lookup yields CDR1 SEHNR and CDR2 FQNEAQ (reference sequence). This chain's CDR3 is CDSSLIGTSVAQYF. The CDR3 region has the DNA TGTGACAGCAGCTTAATAGGGACTTCCGTGGCCCAGTACTTC.

This clonotype was found many times. This may be a read error: a much more frequent sequence differs by one nucleotide. The rearrangement links TRBV5-1 to TRBJ2-3, with a tentative D call TRBD1 (5 bases). The CDR3 contains 14 residues. The V gene's germline CDR1 is SGHRS and CDR2 YFSETQ. Trimming removed 2 bases at V and 8 bases at J, with 15 bases between. In DNA, the CDR3 is TGCGCCAGCAGCTTTAATGACAGTCCGGGTACGCAGTATTTT. Protein sequence: CASSFNDSPGTQYF. Complete variable domain (other parts from reference TRBV5-1 and TRBJ2-3): KAGVTQTPRYLIKTRGQQVTLSCSPISGHRSVSWYQQTPGQGLQFLFEYFSETQRNKGNFPGRFSGRQFSNSRSEMNVSTLELGDSALYLCASSFNDSPGTQYFGPGTRLTVL.

The rearrangement joins TRBV7-3 to TRBJ2-1; no firm D call. CDR1 and CDR2 from the germline V gene are SGHTA and FQGTGA. The CDR3 is made up of 13 amino acids. The V gene lost 8 bases and the J gene lost 7 bases, with 15 bases spanning the gap. The CDR3 loop is CASDFDIGNEQFF. In DNA, the CDR3 is TGTGCCAGCGACTTCGACATAGGAAATGAGCAGTTCTTC.

On this clonotype: This is likely a read error, given that the CDR3 carries no conserved phenylalanine or tryptophan at its end. The limits of the CDR3 on the DNA are not certain, so only TCRdb's listed CDR3 is given. This chain links TRBV6-6 with TRBJ2-5. The germline V gene has CDR1 MNHNY and CDR2 SVGAGI (reference sequence). The CDR3 comprises 11 residues, both ends counted. The CDR3 spells CASSYKETQYY.

With regard to this clonotype: Here the CDR3 omits its conserved ending phenylalanine or tryptophan, so a read error is the likely source. The CDR3 DNA reads TGTGCCAGCAGCATAACCGCAGGGAGGGAGACCCAGTACCTC. Translating it yields CASSITAGRETQYL. The gene calls are TRBV7-3 and TRBJ2-5; possible D gene TRBD2, 6 bases. Germline values: CDR1 SGHTA, CDR2 FQGTGA. The CDR3 runs to 14 residues.

V and J are TRBV4-2 and TRBJ2-3; possibly TRBD2 for D (5 bases). The CDR3 has 15 residues. Germline-derived CDR1 and CDR2 are LGHNA and YNFKEQ. The CDR3 region is CVRSQELGSTDTQYF. The CDR3 DNA follows: TGTGTCAGAAGCCAAGAACTAGGGAGTACAGATACGCAGTATTTT.

V gene TRBV4-1 combines with J gene TRBJ2-5; D remains unclear. The CDR3 runs to 14 residues. Trimming removed 3 bases from V and 2 bases from J, with 10 bases in between. CDR1 is MGHRA, CDR2 YSYEKL, per germline. The DNA of the CDR3 is TGCGCCAGCAGCCACAATAAGATACAAGAGACCCAGTACTTC. Amino acid sequence: CASSHNKIQETQYF.

V is TRBV11-2 and J is TRBJ2-5; D possibly corresponds to TRBD2 (6 bases). Germline CDR1 reads SGHAT; CDR2 reads FQNNGV. V gave up 2 bases and J gave up 2 bases, with 18 bases separating them. The CDR3 covers 17 residues. CDR3 protein: CASSLFPGVAAQETQYF. For the CDR3, the DNA is TGTGCCAGCAGCTTATTCCCGGGGGTAGCGGCGCAAGAGACCCAGTACTTC.

The chain joins TRBV11-2 to TRBJ2-6; 8 bases are a match to TRBD1. Germline values: CDR1 SGHAT, CDR2 FQNNGV. CDR3 length equals 21 residues. Unmatched junction bases numbered 20, after V lost 7 bases and J lost 0 bases. The CDR3 DNA reads TGTGCCAGCAACATGGAGGGAGACAGGGGCATTCCCCTCTCTGGGGCCAACGTCCTGACTTTC. This encodes CASNMEGDRGIPLSGANVLTF. The full variable domain, its missing parts supplied by reference TRBV11-2 and TRBJ2-6, is EAGVAQSPRYKIIEKRQSVAFWCNPISGHATLYWYQQILGQGPKLLIQFQNNGVVDDSQLPKDRFSAERLKGVDSTLKIQPAKLEDSAVYLCASNMEGDRGIPLSGANVLTFGAGSRLTVL.

With respect to this clonotype: Given the absence of the conserved phenylalanine or tryptophan at the CDR3 end, a read error is likely. The genes are TRBV29-1 and TRBJ1-2, with D hard to call. The germline gives CDR1 SQVTM, CDR2 ANQGSEA. The CDR3 has 11 amino acids. The CDR3 DNA sequence: TGCAGCGTTGTATGGATCTATCGCTACACCGTC. Its translation: CSVVWIYRYTV.